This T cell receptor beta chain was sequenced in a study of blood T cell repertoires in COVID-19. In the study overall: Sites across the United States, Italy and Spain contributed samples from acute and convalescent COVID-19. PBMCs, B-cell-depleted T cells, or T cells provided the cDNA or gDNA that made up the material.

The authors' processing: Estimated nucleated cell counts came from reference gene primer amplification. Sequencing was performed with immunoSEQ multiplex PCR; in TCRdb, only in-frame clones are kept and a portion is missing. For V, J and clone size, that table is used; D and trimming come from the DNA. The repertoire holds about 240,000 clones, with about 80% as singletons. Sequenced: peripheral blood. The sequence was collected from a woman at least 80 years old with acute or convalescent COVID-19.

CDR3 in DNA: TGTGCCAGCGGGTACAGGGGGCTGCAAGAGACCCAGTACTTC. This encodes CASGYRGLQETQYF. V usage is TRBV2 and J usage is TRBJ2-5; 9 bases match TRBD1. The CDR3 sequence is 14 residues long. V lost 8 bases to trimming and J lost 2 bases; unmatched junction nucleotides: 6. From germline, CDR1 is SNHLY and CDR2 FYNNEI.